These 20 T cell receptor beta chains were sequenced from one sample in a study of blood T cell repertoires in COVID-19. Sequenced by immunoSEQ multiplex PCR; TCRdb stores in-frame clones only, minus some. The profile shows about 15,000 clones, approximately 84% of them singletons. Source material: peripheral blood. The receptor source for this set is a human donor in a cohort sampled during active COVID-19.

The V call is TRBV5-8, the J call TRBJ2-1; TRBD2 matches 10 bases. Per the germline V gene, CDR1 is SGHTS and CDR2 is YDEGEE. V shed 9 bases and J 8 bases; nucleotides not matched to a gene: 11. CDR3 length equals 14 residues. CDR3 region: CAITPSGGAYEQFF. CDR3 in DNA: TGTGCCATCACCCCCAGCGGGGGGGCGTATGAGCAGTTCTTC.

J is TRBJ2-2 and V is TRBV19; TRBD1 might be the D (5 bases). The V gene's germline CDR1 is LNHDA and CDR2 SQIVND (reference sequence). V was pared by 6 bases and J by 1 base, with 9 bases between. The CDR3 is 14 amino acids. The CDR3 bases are TGTGCCAGTAGAAATAGGGGGAACACCGGGGAGCTGTTTTTT. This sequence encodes CASRNRGNTGELFF.

The chain's CDR3 is CASSLGLASDTQYF. CDR3 nucleotide sequence: TGTGCCAGCAGCTTAGGGCTAGCCTCAGATACGCAGTATTTT. The rearrangement uses TRBV7-9 and TRBJ2-3; the D gene is possibly TRBD2 (5 bases). The CDR3 extends over 14 amino acids. Trimming took off 1 base at V and 4 bases at J, with 9 bases between the two ends. Germline values: CDR1 SEHNR, CDR2 FQNEAQ (reference sequence).

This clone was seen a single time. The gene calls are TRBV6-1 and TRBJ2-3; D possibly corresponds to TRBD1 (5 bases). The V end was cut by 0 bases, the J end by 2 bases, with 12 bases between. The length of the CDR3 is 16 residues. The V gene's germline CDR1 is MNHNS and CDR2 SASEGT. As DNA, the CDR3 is TGTGCCAGCAGTGAAGCTTTGACAGTTTCCACAGATACGCAGTATTTT. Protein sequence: CASSEALTVSTDTQYF.

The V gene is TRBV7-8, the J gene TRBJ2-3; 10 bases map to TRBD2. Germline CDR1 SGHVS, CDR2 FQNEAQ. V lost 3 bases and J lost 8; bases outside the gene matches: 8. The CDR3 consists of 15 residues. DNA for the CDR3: TGTGCCAGCAGCTTCATAAGCGGGGGGGAAGGTACGCAGTATTTT. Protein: CASSFISGGEGTQYF.

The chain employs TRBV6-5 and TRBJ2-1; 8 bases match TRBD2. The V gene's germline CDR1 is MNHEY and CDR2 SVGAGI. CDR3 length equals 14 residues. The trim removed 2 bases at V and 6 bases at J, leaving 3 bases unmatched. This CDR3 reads CASSYAGGSNEQFF. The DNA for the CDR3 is TGTGCCAGCAGTTACGCGGGGGGTTCCAATGAGCAGTTCTTC.

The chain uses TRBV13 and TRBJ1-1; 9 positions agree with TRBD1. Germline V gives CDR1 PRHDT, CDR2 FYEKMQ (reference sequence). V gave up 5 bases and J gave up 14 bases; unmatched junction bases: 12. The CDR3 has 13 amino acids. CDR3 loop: CASSPGPRTGDFF. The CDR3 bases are TGTGCCAGCAGCCCGGGGCCCCGGACAGGGGACTTCTTT.

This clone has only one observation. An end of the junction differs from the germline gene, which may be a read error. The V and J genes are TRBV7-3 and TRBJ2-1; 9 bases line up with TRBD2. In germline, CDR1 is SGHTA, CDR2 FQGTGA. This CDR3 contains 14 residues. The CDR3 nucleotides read TGCGCCAGCAGCGGCGGGGGGGCGGTCGATGAGCAGTTCTTC. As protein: CASSGGGAVDEQFF. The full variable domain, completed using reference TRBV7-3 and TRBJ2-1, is GAGVSQTPSNKVTEKGKYVELRCDPISGHTALYWYRQSLGQGPEFLIYFQGTGAADDSGLPNDRFFAVRPEGSVSTLKIQRTERGDSAVYLCASSGGGAVDEQFFGPGTRLTVL.

The CDR3 sequence is CASSQVSSSLQETQYF. Here the CDR3 DNA reads TGCGCCAGCAGCCAAGTATCTAGCAGCCTCCAAGAGACCCAGTACTTC. The V gene is TRBV4-1, the J gene TRBJ2-5, with a tentative D call TRBD2 (5 bases). CDR1 is MGHRA and CDR2 is YSYEKL in the germline V gene. This CDR3 region has 16 residues. V was shortened by 1 base and J by 1 base, with 13 bases between the two germline ends.

CDR3 amino acids: CASSKASRGQGEDTQYF. The DNA for the CDR3 is TGTGCCAGCAGCAAGGCATCCCGGGGACAGGGTGAGGATACGCAGTATTTT. The chain has TRBV7-2 and TRBJ2-3; TRBD1 agrees at 9 bases. Trimming took 5 bases from V and 6 from J; bases not matched to a gene: 15. This CDR3 region has 17 residues. The germline CDR1 and CDR2 sequences are SGHTA and FQGNSA.

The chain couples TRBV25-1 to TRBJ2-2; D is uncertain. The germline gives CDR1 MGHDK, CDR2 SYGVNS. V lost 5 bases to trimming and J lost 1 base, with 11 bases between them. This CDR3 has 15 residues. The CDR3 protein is CASSPTPGNTGELFF. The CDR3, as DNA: TGTGCCAGCAGTCCCACCCCAGGGAACACCGGGGAGCTGTTTTTT.

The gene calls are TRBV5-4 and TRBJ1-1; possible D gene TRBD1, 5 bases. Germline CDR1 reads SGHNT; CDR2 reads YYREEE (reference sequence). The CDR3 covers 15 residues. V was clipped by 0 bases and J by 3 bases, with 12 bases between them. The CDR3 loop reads CASSLVTGGDTEAFF. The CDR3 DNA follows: TGTGCCAGCAGCTTGGTCACCGGGGGGGACACTGAAGCTTTCTTT.

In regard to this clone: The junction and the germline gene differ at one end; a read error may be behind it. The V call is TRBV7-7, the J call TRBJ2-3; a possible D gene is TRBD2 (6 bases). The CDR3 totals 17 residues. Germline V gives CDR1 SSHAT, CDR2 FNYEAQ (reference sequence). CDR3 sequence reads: CASSLGPPGGGTDTQYF. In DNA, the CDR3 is TGTGCTAGCAGCTTAGGGCCCCCCGGGGGAGGCACAGATACGCAGTATTTT.

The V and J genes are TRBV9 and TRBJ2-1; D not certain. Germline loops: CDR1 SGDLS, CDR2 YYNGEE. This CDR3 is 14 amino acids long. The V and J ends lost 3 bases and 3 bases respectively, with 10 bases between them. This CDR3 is CASSGRSYYNEQFF. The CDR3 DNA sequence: TGTGCCAGCAGCGGGAGATCCTACTACAATGAGCAGTTCTTC.

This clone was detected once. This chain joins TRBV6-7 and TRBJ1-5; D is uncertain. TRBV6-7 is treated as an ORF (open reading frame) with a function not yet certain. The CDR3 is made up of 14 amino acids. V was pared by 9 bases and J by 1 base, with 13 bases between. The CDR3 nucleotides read TGTGCCAGAGACTGTCCGGGGAGCAATCAGCCCCAGCATTTT. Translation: CARDCPGSNQPQHF.

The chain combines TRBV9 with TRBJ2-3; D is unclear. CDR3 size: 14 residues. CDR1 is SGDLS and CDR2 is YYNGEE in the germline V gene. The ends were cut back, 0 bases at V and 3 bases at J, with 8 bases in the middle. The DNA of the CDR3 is TGTGCCAGCAGCGTAGGTCCCTCGACAGATACGCAGTATTTT. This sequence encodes CASSVGPSTDTQYF.

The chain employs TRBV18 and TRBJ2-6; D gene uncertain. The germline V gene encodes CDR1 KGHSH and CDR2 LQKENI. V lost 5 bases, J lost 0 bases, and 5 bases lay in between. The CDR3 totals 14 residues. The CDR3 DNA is TGTGCCAGCTCAGCTAGCTCTGGGGCCAACGTCCTGACTTTC. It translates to CASSASSGANVLTF. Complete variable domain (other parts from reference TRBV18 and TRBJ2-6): NAGVMQNPRHLVRRRGQEARLRCSPMKGHSHVYWYRQLPEEGLKFMVYLQKENIIDESGMPKERFSAEFPKEGPSILRIQQVVRGDSAAYFCASSASSGANVLTFGAGSRLTVL.

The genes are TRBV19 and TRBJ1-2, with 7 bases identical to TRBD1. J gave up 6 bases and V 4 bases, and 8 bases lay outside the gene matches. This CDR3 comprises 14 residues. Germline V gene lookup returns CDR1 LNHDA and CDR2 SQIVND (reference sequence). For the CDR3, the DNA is TGTGCCAGTAGTAAGGGGGCTCTAACGGATGGCTACACCTTC. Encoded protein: CASSKGALTDGYTF.

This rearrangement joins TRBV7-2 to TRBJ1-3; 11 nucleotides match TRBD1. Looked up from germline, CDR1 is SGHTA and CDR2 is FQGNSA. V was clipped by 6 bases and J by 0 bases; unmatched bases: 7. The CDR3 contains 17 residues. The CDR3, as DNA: TGTGCCAGCAGTAGAGGGGGACAGGGGGTCTCTGGAAACACCATATATTTT. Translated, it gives CASSRGGQGVSGNTIYF.

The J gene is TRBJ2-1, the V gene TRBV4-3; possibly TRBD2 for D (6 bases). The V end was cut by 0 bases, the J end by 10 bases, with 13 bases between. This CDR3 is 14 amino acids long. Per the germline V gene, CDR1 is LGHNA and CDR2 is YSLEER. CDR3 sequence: CASSQDRAAGEQFF. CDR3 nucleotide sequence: TGCGCCAGCAGCCAAGATCGGGCAGCGGGCGAGCAGTTCTTC.